One T cell receptor (beta chain) is described in this entry. Its antigen is unknown. This sample was included in a study of OX40 agonist ivuxolimab in advanced cancers. Background on the study: Patients enrolled in dose escalation were diagnosed with hepatocellular carcinoma, melanoma, renal cell or head and neck cancer. General study points: At 0.1 to 3.0 mg/kg, clonal expansion of CD4+ and CD8+ blood T cells had occurred by week 6.

The CDR3 runs to 15 residues. Trimming removed 4 bases from V and 8 bases from J, with 17 bases in between. Germline assignment: CDR1 LGHNA and CDR2 YSLEER. TCRdb's table, derived via immunoSEQ multiplex PCR, lists solely in-frame clones and lacks some. The sample contains about 93,000 clones, 85% to 90% of which appear only once. Blood sampling took place at baseline, cycle 4 day 1, and cycle 7 day 1. The receptor's source is an adult with an advanced solid tumor such as melanoma, head and neck, liver or kidney cancer. This sequence joins TRBV4-3 and TRBJ1-4; D is undetermined. Source: CD4+ or CD8+ T cells sorted from blood, taken in a trial of the OX40 agonist ivuxolimab. CDR3 coding DNA: TGCGCCAGCAGCCTCTCCCCCGCGTTAGAGGAAAAACTGTTTTTT. Translating gives CASSLSPALEEKLFF.